The clone carrying this T cell receptor beta chain appeared many times. Germline CDR1 is SGHNT and CDR2 is YYREEE (reference sequence). The ends lost 4 bases at V and 4 bases at J; junction bases unmatched: 5. The CDR3 has 14 residues. The entry originates in a study of T cells in Graves' hyperthyroidism and ophthalmopathy. RNA transcripts were the template for amplifying TCR beta CDR3 regions. HTBI primers were the set used in a first-round RT-PCR of the TCR CDR3. Using its own MiXCR run on the multiplex PCR reads, TCRdb lists one record per CDR3 protein. Of hundreds of thousands of distinct CDR3 sequences in the sample, 15% to 19% are singletons; the top ten hold 7.7%. Those patients with uncontrolled infection, other autoimmune disease, pregnancy or lactation were excluded.

Sequencing input: blood. J is TRBJ2-7 and V is TRBV5-4; 10 bases are shared with TRBD1. The sequence was obtained from a woman younger than 30 with Graves' hyperthyroidism. The CDR3 spells CASSHGQGEYEQYF. In nucleotides, the CDR3 is TGTGCCAGCAGCCATGGACAGGGGGAGTACGAGCAGTACTTC.